This TCR beta chain was retrieved from a study of blood T cell repertoires in COVID-19 (TCRdb year 2020). With respect to the entire study: Collaborator samples came from the United States, Italy and Spain and covered acute and convalescent phases of COVID-19. The material from the prospective study consisted of cDNA or gDNA derived from T cells, B-cell-depleted T cells, or PBMCs. The repertoires were made available in a free public database intended to serve as a resource for research on the immune response to SARS-CoV-2. A de-identified subject ID, COVID-19 status, age in years and sex were almost always included in the sample metadata. The dataset comprised deeply sampled blood TCRbeta repertoires from subjects exposed to, actively infected with, or recovered from COVID-19. Where available, HLA class I and class II types were taken from metadata supplied by the sample provider and were not determined by assay-based typing. The samples were drawn from the first 160 participants of the ongoing ImmuneRACE study and from about 1,200 subjects provided by 6 global collaborators. Findings and caveats that apply to the study as a whole: The quantity of clinical and demographic metadata differed by source and by participant and was supplied without curation.

Each collaborating institution followed its own protocols to collect whole blood in K2EDTA tubes. Collaborator samples were shipped for TCRbeta analysis as frozen whole blood, isolated PBMCs, or DNA extracted from either sample type. TCRbeta CDR3 regions were amplified from genomic DNA using the immunoSEQ Assay, a bias-controlled multiplex PCR. The authors processed their data as follows. The number of nucleated cells in each sample was estimated from the amplification of reference gene primers within the assay. To quantify the absolute abundance of each unique TCRbeta CDR3 rearrangement, sequence reads were collapsed and filtered. Productive Simpson clonality was computed per sample as the square root of Simpson's diversity index over productive rearrangements. TCRdb took this table from immuneACCESS and kept in-frame rearrangements with V and J called. Such tables lack part of the clones; where checked against another copy, unresolved V genes explain under half of the gap, and the rest is unexplained. The V and J calls and clone size come from that table; D and trimming were worked out from the DNA. In this sample the table shows some 300,000 clones, 85% to 90% of which occur a single time. Of the sample, 1% to 1.5% is held by the ten largest clones.

CDR1 MNHEY and CDR2 SVGEGT are derived from the germline V gene. The CDR3 contains 14 residues, cysteine and phenylalanine counted. Only the CDR3 part of the read is kept: 42 bases, read in frame from the first base. In this sample, this clone turned up a few times. Its recognized antigen is unknown. The junction differs from germline at one of its ends, possibly a read error. Material for sequencing was peripheral blood. This receptor was identified in a man between 70 and 80 years old with acute or convalescent COVID-19. The chain is encoded by TRBV6-2 or TRBV6-3 joined to TRBJ2-4; D gene: possibly TRBD2, on 5 matching bases. The CDR3 region: CASTYSQVEDIQYF. At the DNA level, the sequence is TGTGCCAGCACTTACTCCCAGGTGGAGGACATTCAGTACTTC.